Shown below are 11 T cell receptor beta chains from a single sample sequenced in a study of cytomegalovirus exposure and HLA in healthy donors. This PCR relied on a set of 60 Vbeta primers and 13 Jbeta primers. The method was immunoSEQ multiplex PCR; TCRdb's version includes in-frame clones alone and lacks a portion of them. This table has roughly 110,000 clones, 60% to 80% appearing once. Specimen: PBMCs. The receptors originated from a man younger than 35 in good health and CMV-seronegative.

This clone was seen once. The chain joins TRBV7-8 to TRBJ2-2; D not certain. Between the trimmed V and J ends, which lost 0 bases and 4 bases, there was a span of 3 bases. Germline CDR1 reads SGHVS; CDR2 reads FQNEAQ. CDR3 length: 13 residues. Here the CDR3 reads CASSLASTGELFF. In DNA form, the CDR3 reads TGTGCCAGCAGCTTAGCCAGCACCGGGGAGCTGTTTTTT.

The chain joins TRBV4-3 to TRBJ2-3, with TRBD1 as a possible D gene (5 bases). The CDR3 consists of 15 residues. The germline CDR1 and CDR2 sequences are LGHNA and YSLEER. V lost 0 bases, J lost 4 bases, and 11 bases lay in between. The CDR3 sequence: CASSQDVRVPDTQYF. CDR3 bases: TGCGCCAGCAGCCAAGATGTCAGGGTCCCAGATACGCAGTATTTT.

This clone was found once. The chain is built from TRBV7-2 and TRBJ1-1; D is unclear. CDR1 and CDR2 from the germline V gene are SGHTA and FQGNSA. V dropped 2 bases and J dropped 0 bases, with 7 bases sitting between them. The CDR3 has 14 residues. CDR3 region: CASSLREMNTEAFF. The CDR3 coding sequence is TGTGCCAGCAGCTTAAGAGAGATGAACACTGAAGCTTTCTTT.

The chain joins TRBV2 to TRBJ2-3; D possibly corresponds to TRBD2 (5 bases). V was pared by 3 bases and J by 8 bases, with 12 bases between. CDR3 size: 13 residues. Germline V gives CDR1 SNHLY, CDR2 FYNNEI. CDR3 in DNA: TGTGCCAGCAGTGAGGCCTCGAGGGCTACGCAGTATTTT. Translated: CASSEASRATQYF.

This clone appeared once. The rearrangement links TRBV4-3 to TRBJ2-2; possibly TRBD2 for D (6 bases). The CDR3 is 17 amino acids. The germline gives CDR1 LGHNA, CDR2 YSLEER. V was clipped by 2 bases and J by 0 bases, with 13 bases between them. This CDR3 reads CASSQFRTGANTGELFF. The CDR3 DNA follows: TGCGCCAGCAGCCAATTCCGGACGGGAGCGAACACCGGGGAGCTGTTTTTT.

This clone was picked up a small number of times. The chain is built from TRBV4-2 and TRBJ1-1; 7 bases fit TRBD1. The CDR3 is made up of 17 amino acids. The V segment lost 0 bases and the J segment 5 bases; nucleotides outside the gene matches: 12. Germline CDR1 reads LGHNA; CDR2 reads YNFKEQ. The DNA for the CDR3 is TGTGCCAGCAGCCAAGAAGTTAACAGGGGTTTGAGGACTGAAGCTTTCTTT. As protein: CASSQEVNRGLRTEAFF.

The chain combines TRBV23-1 with TRBJ1-1; D possibly corresponds to TRBD1 (6 bases). TRBV23-1 is reported as an ORF; its role is uncertain. The CDR3 is 13 residues long. V was trimmed by 6 bases and J by 0 bases, leaving 8 bases between them. The CDR3 loop reads CASSGQLNTEAFF. The CDR3 DNA sequence: TGCGCCAGCAGCGGACAGTTGAACACTGAAGCTTTCTTT.

This chain connects TRBV5-1 to TRBJ1-2; D ambiguous. The germline V and J ends were trimmed by 3 bases and 2 bases, with 11 bases remaining between them. CDR1 is SGHRS and CDR2 is YFSETQ in the germline V gene. The CDR3 spans 14 residues. This CDR3 is CASSSDIGNYGYTF. As DNA, the CDR3 is TGCGCCAGCAGCTCCGACATTGGGAACTATGGCTACACCTTC. Combining the CDR3 with reference TRBV5-1 and TRBJ1-2 gives the whole variable domain KAGVTQTPRYLIKTRGQQVTLSCSPISGHRSVSWYQQTPGQGLQFLFEYFSETQRNKGNFPGRFSGRQFSNSRSEMNVSTLELGDSALYLCASSSDIGNYGYTFGSGTRLTVV.

This chain uses TRBV14 with TRBJ2-3; 9 positions match TRBD1. This CDR3 has 16 residues. Germline CDR1 reads SGHDN; CDR2 reads FVKESK. The junction had 10 bases not matched to a gene; V was cut back by 4 bases and J by 5 bases. The CDR3 spells CASSPRTGVSGDTQYF. The CDR3 DNA follows: TGTGCCAGCAGCCCCCGGACAGGGGTGTCCGGAGATACGCAGTATTTT.

This chain links TRBV19 with TRBJ1-2; no firm D call. Trimming removed 3 bases at V and 8 bases at J, with 16 bases between. The CDR3 extends over 14 amino acids. Germline-derived CDR1 and CDR2 are LNHDA and SQIVND (reference sequence). CDR3 DNA sequence: TGTGCCAGTAGTATGAGGAGGGCAGTAGGAGGCTACACCTTC. Its translation is CASSMRRAVGGYTF.

Many counts were recorded for this clone. V and J are TRBV4-2 and TRBJ2-2; D perhaps matches TRBD1 (6 bases). The CDR3 has 15 amino acids. The V end lost 5 bases, the J end lost 4 bases, and 14 bases lay between the germline ends. The germline gives CDR1 LGHNA, CDR2 YNFKEQ. CDR3 residues: CASSGVVDSTGELFF. CDR3 DNA sequence: TGTGCCAGCAGCGGGGTCGTGGACAGCACCGGGGAGCTGTTTTTT.